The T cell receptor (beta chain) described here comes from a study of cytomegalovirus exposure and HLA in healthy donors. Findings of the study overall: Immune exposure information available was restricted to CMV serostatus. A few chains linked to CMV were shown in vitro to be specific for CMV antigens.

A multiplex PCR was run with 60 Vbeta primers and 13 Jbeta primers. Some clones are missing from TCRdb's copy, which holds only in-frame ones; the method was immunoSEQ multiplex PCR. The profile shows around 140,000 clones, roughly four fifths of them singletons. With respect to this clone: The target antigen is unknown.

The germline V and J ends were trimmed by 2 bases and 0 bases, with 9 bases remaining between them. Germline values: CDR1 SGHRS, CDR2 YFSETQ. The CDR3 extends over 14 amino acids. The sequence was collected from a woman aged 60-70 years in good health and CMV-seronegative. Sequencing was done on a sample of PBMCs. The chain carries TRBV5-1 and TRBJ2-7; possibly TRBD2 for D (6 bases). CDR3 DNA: TGCGCCAGCAGCTTTCAGGGAGGCTCCTACGAGCAGTACTTC. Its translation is CASSFQGGSYEQYF.